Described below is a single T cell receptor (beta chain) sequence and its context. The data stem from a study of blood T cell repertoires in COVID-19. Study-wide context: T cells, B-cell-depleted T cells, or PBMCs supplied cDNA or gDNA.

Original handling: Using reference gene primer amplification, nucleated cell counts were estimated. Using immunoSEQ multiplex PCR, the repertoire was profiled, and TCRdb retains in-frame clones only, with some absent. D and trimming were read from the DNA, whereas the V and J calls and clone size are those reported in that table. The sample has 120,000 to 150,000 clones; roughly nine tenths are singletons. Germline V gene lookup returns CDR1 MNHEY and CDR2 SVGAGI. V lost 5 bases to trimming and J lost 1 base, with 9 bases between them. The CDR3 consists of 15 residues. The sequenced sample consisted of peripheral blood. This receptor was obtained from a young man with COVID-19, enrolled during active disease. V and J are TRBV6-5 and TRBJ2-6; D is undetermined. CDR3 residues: CASSPLRSGANVLTF. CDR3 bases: TGTGCCAGCAGTCCCCTTCGGTCTGGGGCCAACGTCCTGACTTTC.